The 12 T cell receptor beta chains presented below share a single source sample, sequenced in a study of blood T cell repertoires in COVID-19. Produced via immunoSEQ multiplex PCR; TCRdb's table is partial and in-frame only. This table holds roughly 70,000 clones, around four fifths found once. Source material: peripheral blood. The receptors here all came from a man between 60 and 75 years old with acute or convalescent COVID-19.

This chain connects TRBV5-1 to TRBJ2-4; TRBD2 matches 7 bases. The germline V gene has CDR1 SGHRS and CDR2 YFSETQ. This CDR3 is 13 amino acids long. V dropped 5 bases and J dropped 7; count of bases not matched to a gene: 6. CDR3 sequence (DNA): TGCGCCAGCAGTTCGGGGAGGGGTAACATTCAGTACTTC. It specifies CASSSGRGNIQYF.

V is TRBV28 and J is TRBJ2-1, with a possible D match to TRBD2 (5 bases). CDR1 is MDHEN and CDR2 is SYDVKM in the germline V gene. The CDR3 extends over 11 amino acids. With 6 bases removed from V and 12 bases from J, the gap between germline ends came to 12 bases. CDR3 amino acids: CASSLLRVQFF. CDR3 nucleotide sequence: TGTGCCAGCAGCCTTTTGCGGGTGCAGTTCTTC.

This clone has a handful of counts. The V gene is TRBV5-8, the J gene TRBJ1-6; D not resolved. Germline CDR1 SGHTS, CDR2 YDEGEE. The CDR3 has 15 amino acids. V lost 3 bases and J 4 bases, leaving 11 bases between the germline ends. CDR3 DNA: TGTGCCAGCAGCTCGACTCTTCTGTATAATTCACCCCTCCACTTT. Protein product: CASSSTLLYNSPLHF.

The chain uses TRBV28 and TRBJ1-5; 9 bases are shared with TRBD1. V trimming: 8 bases; J trimming: 3 bases; junction bases outside the gene matches: 14. Germline V gene sequence: CDR1 MDHEN, CDR2 SYDVKM. The CDR3 is made up of 17 amino acids. CDR3 sequence reads: CASGGTGLSNDNQPQHF. The CDR3, as DNA: TGTGCCAGCGGTGGGACAGGGCTCTCGAACGACAATCAGCCCCAGCATTTT.

The CDR3 DNA reads TGTGCCAGCAGACTCAGCGGGAACCGTTACGAGCAGTACTTC. Protein sequence: CASRLSGNRYEQYF. V and J are TRBV28 and TRBJ2-7; TRBD2 matches 7 bases. V shed 6 bases, J shed 4 bases, and the junction held 9 bases outside the gene matches. In germline, CDR1 is MDHEN, CDR2 SYDVKM. This CDR3 region has 14 residues.

CDR3 coding DNA: TGTGCCAGCAGCCAAGACAGGGCGGCTGAAGCTTTCTTT. This encodes CASSQDRAAEAFF. The chain joins TRBV3-1 (or the pseudogene TRBV3-2) to TRBJ1-1; TRBD1 is a possible D gene (5 bases). The CDR3 has 13 amino acids. Trimming removed 0 bases from V and 6 bases from J, with 8 bases in between. CDR1 and CDR2 from the germline V gene are LGHDT and YNNKEL (reference sequence).

This clone was seen repeatedly, ten times or more. The V call is TRBV19, the J call TRBJ2-7; 9 nucleotides align to TRBD1. This CDR3 has 14 residues. After removal of 9 bases from V and 1 base from J, the junction contained 7 bases not matched to a gene. CDR1 and CDR2 (germline): LNHDA, SQIVND (reference sequence). DNA for the CDR3: TGTGCCAGACGCGGAGGGACAGGGTCCTACGAGCAGTACTTC. Translation gives CARRGGTGSYEQYF.

J is TRBJ2-7 and V is TRBV6-5, with unresolved D. There are 14 residues in the CDR3. The germline V gene has CDR1 MNHEY and CDR2 SVGAGI. V shed 7 bases and J shed 1 base, with 14 bases lying between them. CDR3 bases: TGTGCCAGCAAAGACCGCGCGGAGTCCTACGAGCAGTACGTC. Encoded protein: CASKDRAESYEQYV.

This clone occurred once. V gene TRBV5-1 combines with J gene TRBJ2-7, with TRBD2 identical over 11 bases. The ends lost 1 base at V and 3 bases at J; junction bases unmatched: 6. CDR3 size: 16 residues. From germline, CDR1 is SGHRS and CDR2 YFSETQ. The CDR3 nucleotides read TGCGCCAGCAGCTTGAATGGGCTAGCGGGAGGCTACGAGCAGTACTTC. It specifies CASSLNGLAGGYEQYF. The full variable domain, completed using reference TRBV5-1 and TRBJ2-7, is KAGVTQTPRYLIKTRGQQVTLSCSPISGHRSVSWYQQTPGQGLQFLFEYFSETQRNKGNFPGRFSGRQFSNSRSEMNVSTLELGDSALYLCASSLNGLAGGYEQYFGPGTRLTVT.

The rearrangement joins TRBV10-3 to TRBJ2-3, with 8 positions matching TRBD2. CDR3 length equals 17 residues. V shed 5 bases, J shed 3 bases, and the junction held 13 bases outside the gene matches. In germline, CDR1 is ENHRY, CDR2 SYGVKD. CDR3 protein: CAISTPGLGIKTDTQYF. The CDR3, as DNA: TGTGCCATCAGTACCCCGGGACTAGGGATTAAAACAGATACGCAGTATTTT.

The gene calls are TRBV3-1 (or the pseudogene TRBV3-2) and TRBJ1-5; D unclear. CDR3 length equals 13 residues. Germline V lookup: CDR1 LGHDT, CDR2 YNNKEL (reference sequence). The ends were cut back, 1 base at V and 5 bases at J, with 6 bases in the middle. The CDR3 reads CASSQVSDQPQHF. CDR3 in DNA: TGTGCCAGCAGCCAAGTATCAGATCAGCCCCAGCATTTT.

This clone showed up just once. The V gene is TRBV5-6, the J gene TRBJ1-5; 7 bases fit TRBD1. CDR1 is SGHDT and CDR2 is YYEEEE in the germline V gene. The CDR3 loop spans 13 amino acids. Trimming cost V 9 bases and J 7 bases; bases outside gene matches: 10. For the CDR3, the DNA is TGTGCCACCTCAGCAGGGGGAGGACAGCCCCAGCATTTT. Translating it yields CATSAGGGQPQHF.